The 32 T cell receptor beta chains given below trace back to one sample, sequenced in a study of T cell changes during pregnancy in multiple sclerosis. Using immunoSEQ multiplex PCR, the repertoire was profiled, and TCRdb retains in-frame clones only, with some absent. This sample has some 69,000 clones, with about nine tenths found just once. Sequences were derived from peripheral blood, sampled in the second trimester of pregnancy. These receptors were obtained from a female donor in good health, enrolled as a control in a pregnancy study.

Concerning this clone: The junction does not match germline at one end; this may be a read error. The chain recombines TRBV4-2 with TRBJ2-3, with 11 bases aligning to TRBD2. Looked up from germline, CDR1 is LGHNA and CDR2 is YNFKEQ. The CDR3 loop spans 16 amino acids. CDR3 nucleotides: TGTGCCAGCAGCCAACTAGCGGGGGGACGCACAAATACGCAGTATTTT. Translated: CASSQLAGGRTNTQYF.

V usage is TRBV2 and J usage is TRBJ2-2; TRBD2 might be the D (5 bases). Trimming left V 10 bases short and J 4 bases short, with 10 bases between. The CDR3 sequence is 12 residues long. Germline V CDR1 and CDR2: SNHLY, FYNNEI. The CDR3 bases are TGTGCCACCGGGAAGAGCACCGGGGAGCTGTTTTTT. Encoded protein: CATGKSTGELFF.

The chain links TRBV28 to TRBJ1-2; 7 bases map to TRBD1. This CDR3 has 13 residues. Trimming removed 4 bases from V and 8 bases from J; junction bases left unmatched: 7. Germline V gene sequence: CDR1 MDHEN, CDR2 SYDVKM. The CDR3 DNA sequence: TGTGCCAGCAGTTCGACAGGGTGGAGGGGCTACACCTTC. This codes for CASSSTGWRGYTF.

The chain has TRBV13 and TRBJ2-1, with TRBD2 matching 11 bases. This CDR3 region has 17 residues. V trimming: 2 bases; J trimming: 6 bases; junction bases outside the gene matches: 9. Germline V gene data show CDR1 as PRHDT and CDR2 as FYEKMQ (reference sequence). The DNA for the CDR3 is TGTGCCAGCAGCTTATTCCAAACTAGCGGGAGTGGCAATGAGCAGTTCTTC. It yields the protein CASSLFQTSGSGNEQFF.

The chain carries TRBV2 and TRBJ2-1; no clear D gene. The germline V and J ends were trimmed by 7 bases and 0 bases, with 10 bases remaining between them. Germline-derived CDR1 and CDR2 are SNHLY and FYNNEI. The CDR3 runs to 14 residues. This CDR3 is CASNPTSSYNEQFF. In DNA, the CDR3 is TGTGCCAGCAATCCAACAAGCTCCTACAATGAGCAGTTCTTC.

The chain employs TRBV30 and TRBJ2-7; unclear D gene. Germline values: CDR1 GTSNPN, CDR2 SVGIG (reference sequence). This CDR3 comprises 13 residues. The V gene lost 3 bases and the J gene lost 2 bases, with 11 bases spanning the gap. The CDR3 spells CAWSLNGAYEQYF. The DNA of the CDR3 is TGTGCCTGGAGCTTAAACGGAGCCTACGAGCAGTACTTC.

This clone occurred once. The chain joins TRBV18 to TRBJ1-1; a weak D match, TRBD1 (5 bases). The CDR3 has 15 amino acids. Trimming took 1 base from V and 1 from J, leaving 10 bases between them. Germline lookup yields CDR1 KGHSH and CDR2 LQKENI. CDR3 in amino acids: CASSPQGLGNTEAFF. The CDR3 DNA reads as TGTGCCAGCTCACCACAGGGGCTGGGGAACACTGAAGCTTTCTTT. Full variable domain (remainder filled in from reference TRBV18 and TRBJ1-1): NAGVMQNPRHLVRRRGQEARLRCSPMKGHSHVYWYRQLPEEGLKFMVYLQKENIIDESGMPKERFSAEFPKEGPSILRIQQVVRGDSAAYFCASSPQGLGNTEAFFGQGTRLTVV.

This rearrangement joins TRBV14 to TRBJ2-7; the match to TRBD2 covers 8 bases. Trimming took 3 bases from V and 0 from J; bases not matched to a gene: 4. This CDR3 contains 15 residues. Germline CDR1 and CDR2: SGHDN and FVKESK. The CDR3 region has the DNA TGTGCCAGCAGCCAGTACAGCGGGAGCTCCTACGAGCAGTACTTC. Translation gives CASSQYSGSSYEQYF.

The rearrangement links TRBV9 to TRBJ2-1; 12 bases are shared with TRBD2. The length of the CDR3 is 14 residues. J was trimmed by 13 bases and V by 0 bases; bases with no gene match: 5. Germline V lookup: CDR1 SGDLS, CDR2 YYNGEE. The CDR3 bases are TGTGCCAGCAGCGTAGGACTAGCGGGAGACCCACAGTTCTTC. Its translation: CASSVGLAGDPQFF.

CDR3 amino acids: CASSLPGQGFNQPQHF. CDR3 coding DNA: TGTGCCAGTAGTCTACCGGGACAGGGGTTCAATCAGCCCCAGCATTTT. V usage is TRBV19 and J usage is TRBJ1-5, with 10 bases matching TRBD1. Unmatched junction bases numbered 7, after V lost 5 bases and J lost 3 bases. Germline values: CDR1 LNHDA, CDR2 SQIVND (reference sequence). CDR3 length equals 16 residues.

The rearrangement links TRBV28 to TRBJ2-3, with 10 bases matching TRBD1. CDR3 length: 16 amino acids. The trim removed 2 bases at V and 7 bases at J, leaving 9 bases unmatched. Germline CDR1 reads MDHEN; CDR2 reads SYDVKM. The CDR3 nucleotides are TGTGCCAGCAGTTTAGTGGGACAGGGGTCACTGAATACGCAGTATTTT. Translated: CASSLVGQGSLNTQYF.

This sequence joins TRBV6-1 and TRBJ2-5, with D perhaps matching TRBD2 (5 bases). The CDR3 covers 14 residues. Germline CDR1 reads MNHNS; CDR2 reads SASEGT. V lost 4 bases to trimming and J lost 3 bases, with 12 bases between them. The CDR3 sequence is CASSAPRREETQYF. The CDR3 DNA reads TGTGCCAGCAGTGCTCCCCGGCGGGAAGAGACCCAGTACTTC.

To note about this clone: Other DNA sequences in this specimen translate into the identical CDR3. The V gene is TRBV7-3, the J gene TRBJ1-1, with TRBD1 as a possible D gene (6 bases). Germline V gene data show CDR1 as SGHTA and CDR2 as FQGTGA. V was trimmed by 3 bases and J by 1 base, leaving 12 bases between them. This CDR3 comprises 15 residues. CDR3 protein: CASSLSGGANTEAFF. The CDR3 DNA reads TGTGCCAGCAGCTTGAGTGGGGGGGCGAACACTGAAGCTTTCTTT.

The chain recombines TRBV10-3 with TRBJ2-7, with D perhaps TRBD1 (6 bases). The CDR3 runs to 14 residues. The V and J ends lost 4 bases and 3 bases respectively, with 13 bases between them. CDR1 and CDR2 from the germline V gene are ENHRY and SYGVKD. CDR3 residues: CAISARDTNYEQYF. Written as DNA, the CDR3 is TGTGCCATCAGTGCCCGGGACACTAACTACGAGCAGTACTTC.

The chain links TRBV4-2 to TRBJ1-1, with a possible D match to TRBD1 (5 bases). This CDR3 has 13 residues. V was shortened by 0 bases and J by 8 bases, with 10 bases between the two germline ends. CDR1 and CDR2 (germline): LGHNA, YNFKEQ. The CDR3 loop is CASSQDRGLEAFF. CDR3 DNA: TGTGCCAGCAGCCAAGATAGGGGTTTAGAAGCTTTCTTT.

The chain joins TRBV9 to TRBJ1-4, with D possibly matching TRBD1 (6 bases). The CDR3 contains 16 residues. Trimming cost V 0 bases and J 3 bases, with 12 bases left between them. Germline V gene sequence: CDR1 SGDLS, CDR2 YYNGEE. CDR3 residues: CASSVEGGGPNEKLFF. CDR3 in DNA: TGTGCCAGCAGCGTAGAAGGCGGGGGGCCTAATGAAAAACTGTTTTTT.

The gene calls are TRBV5-4 and TRBJ2-3, with TRBD2 identical over 9 bases. The CDR3 has 18 amino acids. The junction had 21 bases not matched to a gene; V was cut back by 6 bases and J by 7 bases. Germline CDR1 is SGHNT and CDR2 is YYREEE (reference sequence). The CDR3 sequence is CASTPEGFAGGYFHTQYF. The CDR3 DNA sequence: TGTGCCAGCACCCCTGAGGGTTTCGCGGGGGGGTATTTTCATACGCAGTATTTT.

The chain couples TRBV28 to TRBJ2-1; maybe TRBD2 (6 bases). The CDR3 is 17 amino acids. Germline V gives CDR1 MDHEN, CDR2 SYDVKM. Trimming took 2 bases from V and 6 from J, leaving 20 bases between them. The CDR3 sequence: CASSLVTFGLSLNEQFF. DNA of the CDR3: TGTGCCAGCAGTTTAGTCACTTTTGGACTAAGTCTCAATGAGCAGTTCTTC.

The rearrangement uses TRBV5-1 and TRBJ1-2; TRBD1 is a possible D gene (6 bases). Germline loops: CDR1 SGHRS, CDR2 YFSETQ. Trimming pared 7 bases from V and 6 bases from J, leaving 19 bases between. There are 14 residues in the CDR3. CDR3 coding DNA: TGCGCCAGCGGACCCGGACAGTTAGGGAATGGCTACACCTTC. It codes for CASGPGQLGNGYTF. The full variable domain, its missing parts supplied by reference TRBV5-1 and TRBJ1-2, is KAGVTQTPRYLIKTRGQQVTLSCSPISGHRSVSWYQQTPGQGLQFLFEYFSETQRNKGNFPGRFSGRQFSNSRSEMNVSTLELGDSALYLCASGPGQLGNGYTFGSGTRLTVV.

This rearrangement joins TRBV6-6 to TRBJ2-3; TRBD2 agrees at 7 bases. The CDR3 runs to 15 residues. CDR1 is MNHNY and CDR2 is SVGAGI in the germline V gene (reference sequence). With 5 bases clipped from V and 0 bases from J, the junction kept 5 bases outside the gene matches. The CDR3 reads CASSTGTTSTDTQYF. CDR3 nucleotides: TGTGCCAGCAGTACCGGGACTACTAGCACAGATACGCAGTATTTT.

This clone is a singleton in its sample. This chain joins TRBV2 and TRBJ1-4; D call uncertain. This CDR3 has 14 amino acids. Trimming left V 4 bases short and J 3 bases short, with 9 bases between. Looked up from germline, CDR1 is SNHLY and CDR2 is FYNNEI. CDR3 loop: CASSGAPANEKLFF. The DNA of the CDR3 is TGTGCCAGCAGTGGCGCCCCCGCTAATGAAAAACTGTTTTTT.

The V and J genes are TRBV19 and TRBJ2-7; 11 bases agree with TRBD1. V lost 4 bases to trimming and J lost 3 bases; unmatched junction nucleotides: 8. CDR1 is LNHDA and CDR2 is SQIVND in the germline V gene (reference sequence). The CDR3 extends over 16 amino acids. The CDR3, as DNA: TGTGCCAGTAGTAGGGGACAGGGGGGGACCGTCTACGAGCAGTACTTC. Protein product: CASSRGQGGTVYEQYF.

This rearrangement joins TRBV5-5 to TRBJ1-2; D is undetermined. The germline gives CDR1 SGHKS, CDR2 YYEKEE (reference sequence). The CDR3 spans 14 residues. Between the trimmed V and J ends, which lost 2 bases and 7 bases, there was a span of 15 bases. CDR3 nucleotide sequence: TGTGCCAGCAGCTTCTCGGAGGGAGTGGGTGGCTACACCTTC. Protein: CASSFSEGVGGYTF.

The rearrangement joins TRBV5-8 to TRBJ1-1, with a tentative D call TRBD1 (5 bases). The V end lost 2 bases, the J end lost 0 bases, and 20 bases lay between the germline ends. Germline CDR1 SGHTS, CDR2 YDEGEE. This CDR3 is built from 18 residues. The CDR3: CASSFLRGLSLMNTEAFF. In nucleotides, the CDR3 is TGTGCCAGCAGCTTCTTAAGGGGACTTTCCCTGATGAACACTGAAGCTTTCTTT. The whole variable domain, remainder taken from reference TRBV5-8 and TRBJ1-1, is EAGVTQSPTHLIKTRGQQATLRCSPISGHTSVYWYQQALGLGLQFLLWYDEGEERNRGNFPPRFSGRQFPNYSSELNVNALELEDSALYLCASSFLRGLSLMNTEAFFGQGTRLTVV.

The J gene is TRBJ2-1, the V gene TRBV9, with a tentative D call TRBD1 (6 bases). Trimming removed 0 bases from V and 8 bases from J, with 15 bases in between. Germline lookup yields CDR1 SGDLS and CDR2 YYNGEE. This CDR3 has 15 amino acids. Here the CDR3 reads CASSVGQGPGDEQFF. Here the CDR3 DNA reads TGTGCCAGCAGCGTAGGTCAGGGGCCCGGGGATGAGCAGTTCTTC.

The V and J genes are TRBV4-2 and TRBJ1-4, with 12 bases fitting TRBD1. V was clipped by 1 base and J by 8 bases; unmatched bases: 11. The CDR3 covers 18 residues. The germline CDR1 and CDR2 sequences are LGHNA and YNFKEQ. This chain's CDR3 is CASSQVSGTGGFGEKLFF. As DNA, the CDR3 is TGTGCCAGCAGCCAAGTTTCCGGGACAGGGGGCTTCGGAGAAAAACTGTTTTTT.

This clone was seen just once. The chain couples TRBV28 to TRBJ2-1; D might be TRBD2 (6 bases). CDR1 is MDHEN, CDR2 SYDVKM, per germline. This CDR3 spans 15 amino acids. V was cut by 6 bases and J by 9 bases, with 21 bases left in between. DNA for the CDR3: TGTGCCAGCAGCGCCTCTGGAGGGCCGTTAAGTGAGCAGTTCTTC. It specifies CASSASGGPLSEQFF.

A single count supports this clone. The V and J genes are TRBV6-7 and TRBJ2-1, with 8 bases fitting TRBD2. TRBV6-7 is labeled an ORF, and its function is uncertain. This CDR3 comprises 16 residues. V shed 7 bases and J 4 bases; nucleotides not matched to a gene: 12. The CDR3 bases are TGTGCCAGCACCTACAGGAGCGGGAGAGGTTACAATGAGCAGTTCTTC. It encodes CASTYRSGRGYNEQFF.

This clone is a singleton in its sample. The J gene is TRBJ2-1, the V gene TRBV2, with 9 bases lining up with TRBD1. The CDR3 spans 15 residues. CDR1 is SNHLY and CDR2 is FYNNEI in the germline V gene. With 6 bases clipped from V and 3 bases from J, the junction kept 6 bases outside the gene matches. The CDR3 spells CASRKDRGGYNEQFF. The CDR3 nucleotides read TGTGCCAGCAGGAAGGACAGGGGCGGCTACAATGAGCAGTTCTTC.

CDR3 region: CARSLYSGTGELFF. CDR3 DNA sequence: TGTGCCAGAAGCTTGTACAGCGGAACCGGGGAGCTGTTTTTT. This chain uses TRBV5-3 with TRBJ2-2; TRBD2 might be the D (5 bases). TRBV5-3 is given ORF status, its function remaining uncertain. The CDR3 loop spans 14 amino acids. The V end was cut by 1 base, the J end by 5 bases, with 9 bases between.

In nucleotides, the CDR3 is TGTGCCAGCCATCCAGTGAGGACCGGGGAGCTGTTTTTT. Amino acid sequence: CASHPVRTGELFF. The rearrangement joins TRBV2 to TRBJ2-2; D gene uncertain. Per the germline V gene, CDR1 is SNHLY and CDR2 is FYNNEI. The CDR3 consists of 13 residues. The germline V and J ends were trimmed by 8 bases and 5 bases, with 12 bases remaining between them.

The V and J genes are TRBV21-1 and TRBJ1-2. TRBV21-1 is designated a pseudogene. The CDR3 loop spans 12 amino acids. The CDR3 nucleotides read TGTGCCAGCAGCAACGGTAACTATGGCTACACCTTC. Translated: CASSNGNYGYTF.